This T cell receptor beta chain emerged from a study of blood T cell repertoires in COVID-19. Whole-study context: Sites across the United States, Italy and Spain contributed samples from acute and convalescent COVID-19.

Methods used by the authors: Reference gene primer amplification gave estimated nucleated cell counts. Measured with immunoSEQ multiplex PCR; TCRdb has only the in-frame clones, and not every one. V and J calls and clone size come straight from that table; D and trimming were deduced from the DNA. Here the sample spans about 170,000 clones, about 87% being singletons. Followed over time, Seattle patients had been enrolled while infection was active. Germline lookup yields CDR1 WSHSY and CDR2 SAAADI. The CDR3 length is 12 residues. The ends were cut back, 3 bases at V and 7 bases at J, with 9 bases in the middle.

This rearrangement joins TRBV10-2 to TRBJ1-2, with D tentatively TRBD1 (6 bases). This clonotype was obtained from a woman of 80 years or more with COVID-19, enrolled during active disease. Material: peripheral blood. The CDR3 region has the DNA TGCGCCAGCAGTGAAGGGGGAGCTGGCTACACCTTC. Translating it yields CASSEGGAGYTF.